This T cell receptor beta chain was sequenced in a study of shared clonotypes between healthy human individuals. Study-wide background: The donors, two women and three men, were aged 18 to 49. Study results and limitations: Few donors limited the genetic and exposure-history diversity represented.

Germline CDR1 is DFQATT and CDR2 is SNEGSKA (reference sequence). This CDR3 spans 11 amino acids. Trimming took 0 bases from V and 8 from J, leaving 7 bases between them. This clone has more than one count but fewer than ten. Antigen specificity is unknown. The replicate PCRs on unsorted PBMC were given about 300 ng DNA, which is about 30,000 T cell genomes. It was on ten immunoSEQ deep assay plates that unsorted PBMC DNA was sequenced. Sequenced by immunoSEQ multiplex PCR; TCRdb stores in-frame clones only, minus some. The sample shows 450,000 to 500,000 clones, 79% of them seen only once. This TCR was sampled from a woman in her forties in good health. Some clones in this sample may be carry-over from other donors' samples. The sequencing input was PBMCs. V is TRBV20-1 and J is TRBJ1-1; D gene uncertain. The DNA of the CDR3 is TGCAGTGCTAGAGAAGGCAGAGAAGCTTTCTTT. The encoded protein is CSAREGREAFF.